This section outlines one T cell receptor (beta chain) sequence together with its context. Its antigen is currently unknown. V shed 2 bases, J shed 4 bases, and the junction held 4 bases outside the gene matches. CDR1 SGHTA and CDR2 FQGTGA come from the germline V gene. CDR3 size: 16 residues. This sample is drawn from a study of cytomegalovirus exposure and HLA in healthy donors. Study-wide results and limits: Confirmation was obtained in vitro that three CMV-associated chains are specific for CMV antigens. TCR association rates varied by HLA locus in a later analysis, with DRB1 highest and HLA-C lowest. Later on, an analysis found that several of the most significant clusters appeared to be linked to common viral pathogens, which included parvovirus B19.

Use of 60 Vbeta and 13 Jbeta primers characterized the PCR. TCRdb keeps only in-frame clones here, not all; method: immunoSEQ multiplex PCR. The table records about 110,000 clones, over 60% of them present only once. The receptor was isolated from a woman in her sixties or seventies in good health and CMV-seropositive. The specimen was PBMCs. The chain is built from TRBV7-3 and TRBJ2-3, with 12 positions matching TRBD2. The CDR3 coding sequence is TGTGCCAGCAGCTTACGACTAGCGGGAGCTTCAGATACGCAGTATTTT. Translating gives CASSLRLAGASDTQYF.